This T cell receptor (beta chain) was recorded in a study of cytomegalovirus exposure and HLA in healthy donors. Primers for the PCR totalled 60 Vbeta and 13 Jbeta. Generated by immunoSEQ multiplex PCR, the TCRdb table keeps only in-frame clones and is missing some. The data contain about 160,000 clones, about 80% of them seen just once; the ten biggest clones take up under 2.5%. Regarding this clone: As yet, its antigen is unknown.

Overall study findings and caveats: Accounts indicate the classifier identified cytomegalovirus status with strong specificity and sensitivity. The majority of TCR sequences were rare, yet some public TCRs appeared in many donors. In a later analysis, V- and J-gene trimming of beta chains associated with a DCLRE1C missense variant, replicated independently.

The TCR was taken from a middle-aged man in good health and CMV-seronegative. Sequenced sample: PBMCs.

The CDR3 loop is CASSGLGHEQYF. The CDR3 region has the DNA TGTGCCAGCAGCGGACTAGGCCACGAGCAGTACTTC. The chain uses TRBV11-3 and TRBJ2-7, with 7 bases matching TRBD2. The V segment lost 5 bases and the J segment 5 bases; nucleotides outside the gene matches: 3. The CDR3 extends over 12 amino acids. The germline V gene encodes CDR1 SGHNT and CDR2 YENEEA. Supplemented by reference TRBV11-3 and TRBJ2-7, the full variable domain reads EAGVVQSPRYKIIEKKQPVAFWCNPISGHNTLYWYLQNLGQGPELLIRYENEEAVDDSQLPKDRFSAERLKGVDSTLKIQPAELGDSAVYLCASSGLGHEQYFGPGTRLTVT.